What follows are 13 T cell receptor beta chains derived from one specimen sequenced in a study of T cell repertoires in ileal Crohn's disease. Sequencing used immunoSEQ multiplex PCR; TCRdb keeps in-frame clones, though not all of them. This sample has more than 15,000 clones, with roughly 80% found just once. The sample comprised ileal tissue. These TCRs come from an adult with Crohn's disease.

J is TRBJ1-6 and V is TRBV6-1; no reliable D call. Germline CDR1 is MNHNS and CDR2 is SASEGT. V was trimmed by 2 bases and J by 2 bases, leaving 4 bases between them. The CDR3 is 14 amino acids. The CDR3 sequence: CASSEQTYNSPLHF. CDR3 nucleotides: TGTGCCAGCAGTGAACAGACCTATAATTCACCCCTCCACTTT.

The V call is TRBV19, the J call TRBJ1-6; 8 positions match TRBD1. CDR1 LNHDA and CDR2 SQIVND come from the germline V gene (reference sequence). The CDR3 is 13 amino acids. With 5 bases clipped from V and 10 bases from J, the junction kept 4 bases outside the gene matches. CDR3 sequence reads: CASSPDRASPLHF. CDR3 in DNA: TGTGCCAGTAGTCCGGACAGGGCGTCACCCCTCCACTTT.

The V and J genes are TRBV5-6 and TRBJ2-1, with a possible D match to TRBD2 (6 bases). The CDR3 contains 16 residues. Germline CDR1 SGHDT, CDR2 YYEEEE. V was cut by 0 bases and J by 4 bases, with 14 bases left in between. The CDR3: CASSLDIGGAYNEQFF. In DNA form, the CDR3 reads TGTGCCAGCAGCTTGGATATCGGAGGGGCTTACAATGAGCAGTTCTTC.

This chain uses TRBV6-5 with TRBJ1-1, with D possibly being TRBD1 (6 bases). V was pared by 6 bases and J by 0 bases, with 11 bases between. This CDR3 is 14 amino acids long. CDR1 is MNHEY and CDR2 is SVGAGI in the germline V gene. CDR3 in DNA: TGTGCCAGCAGGACCCAGGGGTTGAACACTGAAGCTTTCTTT. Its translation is CASRTQGLNTEAFF.

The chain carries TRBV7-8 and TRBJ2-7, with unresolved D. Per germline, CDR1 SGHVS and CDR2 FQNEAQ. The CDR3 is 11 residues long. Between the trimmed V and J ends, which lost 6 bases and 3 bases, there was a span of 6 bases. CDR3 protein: CASSLYYEQYF. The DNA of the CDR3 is TGTGCCAGCAGTTTATACTACGAGCAGTACTTC.

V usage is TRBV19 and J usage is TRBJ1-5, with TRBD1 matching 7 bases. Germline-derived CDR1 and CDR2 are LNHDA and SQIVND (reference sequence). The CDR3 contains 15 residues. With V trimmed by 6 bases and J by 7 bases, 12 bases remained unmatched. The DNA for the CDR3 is TGTGCCAGTAGCACCCAGGGGGGAGGCGGACAGCCCCAGCATTTT. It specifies CASSTQGGGGQPQHF.

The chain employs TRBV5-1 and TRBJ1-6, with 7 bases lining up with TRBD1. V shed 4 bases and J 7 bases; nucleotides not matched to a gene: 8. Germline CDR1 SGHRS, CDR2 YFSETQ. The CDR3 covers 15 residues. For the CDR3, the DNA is TGCGCCAGCAGCATTAACACAGGGGCCAATTCACCCCTCCACTTT. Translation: CASSINTGANSPLHF. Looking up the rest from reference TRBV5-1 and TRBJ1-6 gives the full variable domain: KAGVTQTPRYLIKTRGQQVTLSCSPISGHRSVSWYQQTPGQGLQFLFEYFSETQRNKGNFPGRFSGRQFSNSRSEMNVSTLELGDSALYLCASSINTGANSPLHFGNGTRLTVT.

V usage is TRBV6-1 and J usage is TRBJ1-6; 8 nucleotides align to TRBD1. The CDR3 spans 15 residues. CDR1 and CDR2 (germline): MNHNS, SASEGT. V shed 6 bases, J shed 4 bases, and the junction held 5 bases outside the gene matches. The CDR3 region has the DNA TGTGCCAGCAGGGGACAGGCCCCTTATAATTCACCCCTCCACTTT. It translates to CASRGQAPYNSPLHF.

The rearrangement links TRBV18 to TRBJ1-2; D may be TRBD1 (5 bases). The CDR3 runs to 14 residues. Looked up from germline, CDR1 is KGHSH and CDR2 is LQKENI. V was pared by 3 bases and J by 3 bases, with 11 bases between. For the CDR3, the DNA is TGTGCCAGCTCACCCCCCAGGGAATACTATGGCTACACCTTC. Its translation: CASSPPREYYGYTF.

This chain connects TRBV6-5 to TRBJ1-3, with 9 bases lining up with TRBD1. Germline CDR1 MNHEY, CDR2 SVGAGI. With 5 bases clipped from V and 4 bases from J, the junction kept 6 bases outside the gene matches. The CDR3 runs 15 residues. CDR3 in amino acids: CASSGDRAGGNTIYF. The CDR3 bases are TGTGCCAGCAGTGGGGACAGGGCAGGAGGAAACACCATATATTTT.

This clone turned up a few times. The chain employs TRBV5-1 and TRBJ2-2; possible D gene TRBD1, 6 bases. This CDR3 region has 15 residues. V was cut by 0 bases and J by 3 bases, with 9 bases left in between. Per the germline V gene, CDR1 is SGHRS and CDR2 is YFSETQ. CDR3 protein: CASSLARQDTGELFF. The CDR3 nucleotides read TGCGCCAGCAGCTTGGCCAGACAGGACACCGGGGAGCTGTTTTTT.

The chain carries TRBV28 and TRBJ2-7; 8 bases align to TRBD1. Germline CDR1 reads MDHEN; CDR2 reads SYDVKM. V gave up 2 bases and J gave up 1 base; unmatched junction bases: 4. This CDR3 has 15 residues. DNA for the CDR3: TGTGCCAGCAGTTTAATAGGACAGGGTTCCTACGAGCAGTACTTC. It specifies CASSLIGQGSYEQYF.

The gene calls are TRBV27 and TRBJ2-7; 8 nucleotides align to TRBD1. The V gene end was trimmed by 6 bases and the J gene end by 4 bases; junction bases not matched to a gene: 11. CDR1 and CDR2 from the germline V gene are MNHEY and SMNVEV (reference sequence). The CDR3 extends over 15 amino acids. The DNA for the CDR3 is TGTGCCAGCAGCCCCAGGACAGGGAAATGGTACGAGCAGTACTTC. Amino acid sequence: CASSPRTGKWYEQYF.